This TCR beta chain was recorded in a study of shared clonotypes between healthy human individuals. Clones were sequenced by immunoSEQ multiplex PCR, and TCRdb holds only the in-frame ones, with some missing. The table lists more than 2 million clones, just over 90% of them singletons. This CDR3 contains 16 residues. The germline CDR1 and CDR2 sequences are SGHTA and FQGNSA. Trimming took 1 base from V and 4 from J, leaving 14 bases between them. Only CD45RO-negative cells positively selected for CCR7 counted as naive CD8 cells, so terminally differentiated effector memory CD45RA+ cells were excluded.

The receptor's source is a man aged 18 to 30 in good health. Some clones in this sample may be carry-over from other donors' samples. V gene TRBV7-2 combines with J gene TRBJ2-4; D gene uncertain. Sequenced input: naive CD8+ T cells from PBMCs. CDR3 amino acids: CASSLEPSSVKNIQYF. The CDR3 DNA follows: TGTGCCAGCAGCTTAGAACCCAGTTCGGTGAAAAACATTCAGTACTTC.